These T cell receptor beta chains were read from a single sample in a study of STAT5B mutations in CD4+ large granular lymphocyte leukemia. Libraries were prepared by immunoSEQ multiplex PCR; TCRdb keeps only in-frame clonotypes and omits some of them. The sample carries more than 30,000 clones, about 89% recorded once. The sequenced sample consisted of CD4+ T cells from blood buffy coats. Every receptor here comes from a human donor in good health. Each CDR3 is given with its conserved first and last residue. A D gene is named only where the DNA matches it firmly. A clone size is listed for some rows: how often the clone was seen (once, few, many), or a class if it is expanded.

V	D	size	J	DNA	CDR3
TRBV4-2	-	few	TRBJ1-3	TGTGCCAGCAGCCCTCTAGGGAGTTTAGACACCATATATTTT	CASSPLGSLDTIYF
TRBV28	TRBD2	-	TRBJ2-3	TGTGCCAGCAGCCCGGGACTAGCGGGATTCACAGATACGCAGTATTTT	CASSPGLAGFTDTQYF
TRBV6-5	-	-	TRBJ1-6	TGTGCCAGCAGAGAGGGGGAACGGGGGAGAGCCCTCCACTTT	CASREGERGRALHF
TRBV29-1	-	-	TRBJ1-1	TGCAGCGTTGAAGGGACAGTTGTGGGTGCCGCTTTCTTT	CSVEGTVVGAAFF
TRBV5-4	TRBD2	-	TRBJ2-1	TGTGCCAGCAGCTCTGGACTAGCGGGAATCAATGAGCAGTTCTTC	CASSSGLAGINEQFF
TRBV19	-	-	TRBJ2-1	TGTGCCAGTAGTATCGGGCAGAGGGACCATAGGCGCAATGAGCAGTTCTTC	CASSIGQRDHRRNEQFF
TRBV28	TRBD1	-	TRBJ1-2	TGTGCCAGCAGTTTTTCAGGGGGGAGCTATGGCTACACCTTC	CASSFSGGSYGYTF
TRBV30	TRBD2	-	TRBJ2-7	TGTGCCTGGGGGACTAGCGGGGGTCCCCCCTACGAGCAGTACTTC	CAWGTSGGPPYEQYF
TRBV10-3	-	-	TRBJ2-7	TGTGCCATCAAGGGAGCAGCAGCGGTGCGTCCCTACGAGCAGTACTTC	CAIKGAAAVRPYEQYF
TRBV6-1	TRBD2	-	TRBJ2-3	TGTGCCAGCACAAGGCCTAGCGGGAGCACAGATACGCAGTATTTT	CASTRPSGSTDTQYF
TRBV5-1	TRBD1	-	TRBJ1-1	TGCGCCAGCAGCTTAAGACAGGGACGGAACACTGAAGCTTTCTTT	CASSLRQGRNTEAFF
TRBV5-1	-	-	TRBJ2-7	TGCGCCAGCAGCTTGGCCGGACAGTTTAACGAGCAGTACTTC	CASSLAGQFNEQYF
TRBV7-9	-	-	TRBJ1-2	TGTGCCAGCAGCCAGCCTGCCGTGGACGTCGGTGGCTACACCTTC	CASSQPAVDVGGYTF
TRBV15	-	-	TRBJ2-2	TGTGCCACCAGCAGAGTAGGGACGGCCGGGGAGCTGTTTTTT	CATSRVGTAGELFF
TRBV30	TRBD1	-	TRBJ1-1	TGTGCCTGGACAGGGGGAGTGAACACTGAAGCTTTCTTT	CAWTGGVNTEAFF
TRBV28	-	-	TRBJ1-2	TGTGCCAGCAGCCGAGACGGAAACTATGGCTACACCTTC	CASSRDGNYGYTF
TRBV28	-	-	TRBJ2-7	TGTGCCAGCAGACCGAACAGGGTTTGGTACGAGCAGTACTTC	CASRPNRVWYEQYF
TRBV5-1	-	-	TRBJ1-4	TGCGCCAGCAGCTTGGTCGGCAGTCCAACTAATGAAAAACTGTTTTTT	CASSLVGSPTNEKLFF
TRBV4-1	-	few	TRBJ1-3	TGCGCCAGCAGCCAAGGGGGTAAAGACACCATATATTTT	CASSQGGKDTIYF
TRBV18	-	-	TRBJ1-4	TGTGCCAGCTCACCACCAGGGTATGCTAATGAAAAACTGTTTTTT	CASSPPGYANEKLFF
TRBV30	-	-	TRBJ2-7	TGTGCCTGGAGACGGGGCGGGGTAGAGCAGTACTTC	CAWRRGGVEQYF
TRBV6-5	TRBD2	-	TRBJ2-5	TGTGCCAGCAGCCTAGGACTAGCCGAACAAGAGACCCAGTACTTC	CASSLGLAEQETQYF
TRBV7-9	-	few	TRBJ1-1	TGTGCCAGCAGCTTAGCGGCCGGGGTAGGAGCTTTCTTT	CASSLAAGVGAFF
TRBV10-3	TRBD1	-	TRBJ1-4	TGTGCCATCAGTGAGTCGGGACAGCCTAATGAAAAACTGTTTTTT	CAISESGQPNEKLFF
TRBV19	-	once	TRBJ1-1	TGTGCCAGTAGTATGACAGGGAACACTGAAGCTTTCTTT	CASSMTGNTEAFF
TRBV19	TRBD2	few	TRBJ2-7	TGTGCCAGTAGTATTCAAGCGGGACTCACCCGGTACGAGCAGTACTTC	CASSIQAGLTRYEQYF
TRBV29-1	TRBD2	-	TRBJ2-3	TGCAGCGCCCGACTAGCCTCAGATACGCAGTATTTT	CSARLASDTQYF
TRBV19	-	few	TRBJ1-4	TGTGCCAGTAGTATACAGGTAGCTAATGAAAAACTGTTTTTT	CASSIQVANEKLFF
TRBV19	TRBD1	-	TRBJ2-3	TGTGCCAGTAGTATTGTCCGGGACAGGGGCACAGATACGCAGTATTTT	CASSIVRDRGTDTQYF
TRBV11-2	-	-	TRBJ2-3	TGTGCCAGCAGCTTACTGCGGAGCACAGATACGCAGTATTTT	CASSLLRSTDTQYF
TRBV4-1	-	-	TRBJ2-5	TGCGCCAGCAGCCAAGACGGCAGGGAGGAGGAGACCCAGTACTTC	CASSQDGREEETQYF
TRBV7-2	TRBD2	-	TRBJ2-3	TGTGCCAGCAGCTTAGGACACCTTGGGCCGGGACTAGCGGGGGATACGCAGTATTTT	CASSLGHLGPGLAGDTQYF
TRBV2	-	once	TRBJ1-1	TGTGCCAGCAGTGGTTCTACAGGGTCCATGAACACTGAAGCTTTCTTT	CASSGSTGSMNTEAFF
TRBV7-8	-	-	TRBJ2-5	TGTGCCAGCAGCCCTGAGGCGCAGTATGGGGAGACCCAGTACTTC	CASSPEAQYGETQYF
TRBV5-6	-	-	TRBJ2-1	TGTGCCAGCAGCACACCCGTCGGGACGAACTACAATGAGCAGTTCTTC	CASSTPVGTNYNEQFF
TRBV28	-	-	TRBJ2-1	TGTGCCAGCAGTTTAGGAGGGACGAGCTCCTACAATGAGCAGTTCTTC	CASSLGGTSSYNEQFF
TRBV10-2	-	-	TRBJ2-1	TGCGCCAGCAGTACCTTACGGGGTGAGCAGTTCTTC	CASSTLRGEQFF